The next 31 T cell receptor beta chains were all read from a single sample in a study of cytomegalovirus exposure and HLA in healthy donors. Primers for the PCR totalled 60 Vbeta and 13 Jbeta. Clones were read by immunoSEQ multiplex PCR, and TCRdb kept only the in-frame ones, dropping some. The table includes 65,000 to 95,000 clones, around 85% detected once. The sequenced sample consisted of PBMCs. All receptors come from a human donor in good health.

The CDR3 DNA reads as TGTGCCAGCAGCATTGGACATTACAATGAGCAGTTCTTC. Protein sequence: CASSIGHYNEQFF. The chain uses TRBV7-7 and TRBJ2-1; D may be TRBD1 (5 bases). The V and J ends lost 5 bases and 4 bases respectively, with 9 bases between them. CDR1 SSHAT and CDR2 FNYEAQ come from the germline V gene (reference sequence). The CDR3 runs to 13 residues.

This clone has a single count. The chain carries TRBV5-8 and TRBJ1-2, with TRBD1 matching over 8 bases. Germline CDR1 and CDR2: SGHTS and YDEGEE. CDR3 length: 15 amino acids. With V trimmed by 3 bases and J by 8 bases, 12 bases remained unmatched. The CDR3 spells CASSWRPGTGGGYTF. The DNA of the CDR3 is TGTGCCAGCAGCTGGAGACCCGGGACAGGTGGCGGCTACACCTTC.

This clone was found once. The rearrangement joins TRBV7-9 to TRBJ1-1; TRBD1 agrees at 9 bases. CDR1 and CDR2 from the germline V gene are SEHNR and FQNEAQ (reference sequence). The CDR3 is 13 amino acids. After removal of 5 bases from V and 5 bases from J, the junction contained 3 bases not matched to a gene. The CDR3 region has the DNA TGTGCCAGCAGCCGACAGGGGGGAACTGAAGCTTTCTTT. Protein sequence: CASSRQGGTEAFF.

The chain uses TRBV21-1 and TRBJ2-3; the D call TRBD2 from the table was never checked on the DNA. TRBV21-1 is designated a pseudogene. CDR3 length: 18 residues. This CDR3 is CASSKVLAGGPPPDTQYF. The CDR3 DNA sequence: TGTGCCAGCAGCAAAGTACTAGCGGGGGGGCCTCCCCCAGATACGCAGTATTTT.

The rearrangement joins TRBV6-5 to TRBJ2-7; tentatively, D is TRBD2 (5 bases). V shed 3 bases and J shed 2 bases, with 17 bases lying between them. The germline gives CDR1 MNHEY, CDR2 SVGAGI. The CDR3 length is 16 residues. The CDR3 DNA reads as TGTGCCAGCAGTTATTCGACGGGAAAAATTGCCTACGAGCAGTACTTC. Translating gives CASSYSTGKIAYEQYF.

This clone showed up just once. The V gene is TRBV10-1, the J gene TRBJ2-1; 10 bases align to TRBD2. This CDR3 has 15 residues. V lost 3 bases, J lost 8 bases, and 7 bases stayed unmatched. CDR1 is WNHNN and CDR2 is SYGVQD in the germline V gene (reference sequence). This chain's CDR3 is CASSEGTSEFDEQFF. The CDR3 DNA reads as TGCGCCAGCAGTGAAGGGACTAGCGAGTTCGATGAGCAGTTCTTC.

This clone is a singleton in its sample. J is TRBJ2-5 and V is TRBV6-1; 10 positions agree with TRBD2. The J call is in doubt because the DNA end fits TRBJ2-7 better. The germline V gene has CDR1 MNHNS and CDR2 SASEGT. The CDR3 runs 17 residues. DNA for the CDR3: TGTGCCAGCAGTGCGCGACTAGCGGGTGCCTGGGGGTACGAGCAGTACTTC. Translation: CASSARLAGAWGYEQYF.

The CDR3 nucleotides are TGTGCCAGCGCTACTCTAGCGGGGGGGCGTGAGCAGTTCTTC. Protein: CASATLAGGREQFF. The V gene is TRBV5-4, the J gene TRBJ2-1; 12 bases fit TRBD2. J was trimmed by 9 bases and V by 7 bases; bases with no gene match: 8. Germline CDR1 is SGHNT and CDR2 is YYREEE (reference sequence). CDR3 length equals 14 residues.

V usage is TRBV6-1 and J usage is TRBJ2-1, with 8 bases lining up with TRBD1. The CDR3 extends over 14 amino acids. J lost 7 bases, V lost 3 bases, and 5 bases had no gene match. The germline gives CDR1 MNHNS, CDR2 SASEGT. CDR3 amino acids: CASSDWQGANEQFF. Here the CDR3 DNA reads TGTGCCAGCAGTGATTGGCAGGGGGCGAATGAGCAGTTCTTC.

This clone has only one observation. The V and J genes are TRBV6-5 and TRBJ1-4; TRBD1 aligns across 11 bases. CDR3 length: 15 residues. Germline trimming cut 6 bases from V and 8 bases from J; bases unmatched to any gene: 8. Per the germline V gene, CDR1 is MNHEY and CDR2 is SVGAGI. The CDR3 DNA reads TGTGCCAGCAGAGGGACAGGGGGGCTCGGGGAAAAACTGTTTTTT. Its protein is CASRGTGGLGEKLFF.

The V gene is TRBV27, the J gene TRBJ2-2, with D perhaps matching TRBD1 (6 bases). CDR1 and CDR2 from the germline V gene are MNHEY and SMNVEV (reference sequence). Trimming pared 3 bases from V and 6 bases from J, leaving 14 bases between. The CDR3 spans 15 residues. The CDR3 DNA follows: TGTGCCAGCAGTTTTAGGCAGGGGAATTCCGGGGAGCTGTTTTTT. Its protein product is CASSFRQGNSGELFF.

The V gene is TRBV5-1, the J gene TRBJ2-3; D not certain. The CDR3 loop spans 12 amino acids. Trimming removed 5 bases from V and 6 bases from J, with 10 bases in between. Germline V CDR1 and CDR2: SGHRS, YFSETQ. The CDR3: CASRIYADTQYF. The CDR3 DNA sequence: TGCGCCAGCAGGATATACGCGGATACGCAGTATTTT. Full variable domain (outside the CDR3, taken from reference TRBV5-1 and TRBJ2-3): KAGVTQTPRYLIKTRGQQVTLSCSPISGHRSVSWYQQTPGQGLQFLFEYFSETQRNKGNFPGRFSGRQFSNSRSEMNVSTLELGDSALYLCASRIYADTQYFGPGTRLTVL.

This clone occurred once. CDR3 loop: CASSTFTGELFF. The DNA of the CDR3 is TGTGCCAGTAGTACCTTTACCGGGGAGCTGTTTTTT. The V gene is TRBV19, the J gene TRBJ2-2; D call uncertain. The CDR3 is made up of 12 amino acids. Germline V CDR1 and CDR2: LNHDA, SQIVND (reference sequence). The V end was cut by 4 bases, the J end by 5 bases, with 5 bases between.

This chain connects TRBV2 to TRBJ2-1; the D is unclear. The CDR3 is 11 amino acids. V lost 2 bases to trimming and J lost 7 bases, with 3 bases between them. Per the germline V gene, CDR1 is SNHLY and CDR2 is FYNNEI. The CDR3 DNA reads as TGTGCCAGCAGTGAAATAAATGAGCAGTTCTTC. It yields the protein CASSEINEQFF.

The chain joins TRBV18 to TRBJ1-6; D is undetermined. The CDR3 sequence is 15 residues long. Trimming cost V 3 bases and J 8 bases, with 14 bases left between them. CDR1 and CDR2 from the germline V gene are KGHSH and LQKENI. The CDR3 coding sequence is TGTGCCAGCTCACCTAGCGGGATCTCGGATTCACCCCTCCACTTT. Its translation is CASSPSGISDSPLHF.

J is TRBJ1-1 and V is TRBV28; 10 nucleotides match TRBD1. The CDR3 totals 14 residues. Germline values: CDR1 MDHEN, CDR2 SYDVKM. V shed 3 bases and J 5 bases; nucleotides not matched to a gene: 3. This CDR3 is CASSFGQGGTEAFF. Written as DNA, the CDR3 is TGTGCCAGCAGTTTCGGACAGGGGGGGACTGAAGCTTTCTTT.

This clone appeared a few times. This chain joins TRBV6-5 and TRBJ2-7; D is possibly TRBD1 (5 bases). Trimming removed 7 bases at V and 2 bases at J, with 15 bases between. Germline V gene data show CDR1 as MNHEY and CDR2 as SVGAGI. The CDR3 extends over 14 amino acids. The CDR3 here is CASTKGMGTYEQYF. CDR3 bases: TGTGCCAGCACCAAGGGGATGGGTACCTACGAGCAGTACTTC.

The V call is TRBV7-9, the J call TRBJ2-7; D not certain. The germline V and J ends were trimmed by 5 bases and 7 bases, with 9 bases remaining between them. This CDR3 is 11 amino acids long. In germline, CDR1 is SEHNR, CDR2 FQNEAQ (reference sequence). The CDR3 bases are TGTGCCAGCAGCCTAGGGCGGGAGCAGTACTTC. Its protein product is CASSLGREQYF. The complete variable domain, with remaining parts taken from reference TRBV7-9 and TRBJ2-7, reads DTGVSQNPRHKITKRGQNVTFRCDPISEHNRLYWYRQTLGQGPEFLTYFQNEAQLEKSRLLSDRFSAERPKGSFSTLEIQRTEQGDSAMYLCASSLGREQYFGPGTRLTVT.

The chain uses TRBV30 and TRBJ2-3; 9 nucleotides match TRBD1. After removal of 5 bases from V and 3 bases from J, the junction contained 6 bases not matched to a gene. Germline values: CDR1 GTSNPN, CDR2 SVGIG (reference sequence). This CDR3 has 14 residues. CDR3 nucleotide sequence: TGTGCCTGGGCCGGGACAGGGTCGACAGATACGCAGTATTTT. It translates to CAWAGTGSTDTQYF.

The V call is TRBV2, the J call TRBJ2-7; D possibly corresponds to TRBD1 (6 bases). Germline assignment: CDR1 SNHLY and CDR2 FYNNEI. This CDR3 spans 14 amino acids. With 5 bases removed from V and 6 bases from J, the gap between germline ends came to 17 bases. CDR3 loop: CASSLQGNPLEQYF. The CDR3 DNA follows: TGTGCCAGCAGTTTGCAGGGGAACCCCCTCGAGCAGTACTTC.

This chain joins TRBV6-6 and TRBJ1-1; 7 bases match TRBD1. CDR3 size: 14 residues. V was pared by 4 bases and J by 5 bases, with 7 bases of the junction left unmatched. Germline V gene lookup returns CDR1 MNHNY and CDR2 SVGAGI (reference sequence). CDR3: CASSFVTGVTEAFF. The CDR3 DNA is TGTGCCAGCAGTTTCGTTACAGGGGTAACTGAAGCTTTCTTT.

This clone occurred a few times. CDR3 loop: CASSAGTVSTHGYTF. CDR3 DNA sequence: TGTGCCAGCAGCGCCGGGACAGTCTCAACCCATGGCTACACCTTC. The chain joins TRBV9 to TRBJ1-2; 7 bases fit TRBD1. Trimming removed 3 bases from V and 6 bases from J; junction bases left unmatched: 11. The CDR3 has 15 amino acids. Germline CDR1 reads SGDLS; CDR2 reads YYNGEE. Complete variable domain (other parts from reference TRBV9 and TRBJ1-2): DSGVTQTPKHLITATGQRVTLRCSPRSGDLSVYWYQQSLDQGLQFLIQYYNGEERAKGNILERFSAQQFPDLHSELNLSSLELGDSALYFCASSAGTVSTHGYTFGSGTRLTVV.

This clone occurred a few times. V and J are TRBV19 and TRBJ2-7; tentative D call: TRBD2 (5 bases). CDR3 size: 15 residues. With 4 bases removed from V and 5 bases from J, the gap between germline ends came to 18 bases. Germline V gives CDR1 LNHDA, CDR2 SQIVND (reference sequence). The CDR3 sequence is CASSRYGVSADEQYF. CDR3 sequence (DNA): TGTGCCAGTAGTAGGTACGGGGTTAGCGCTGACGAGCAGTACTTC.

Concerning this clone itself: The same CDR3 is also encoded by other DNA sequences in this sample. The J gene is TRBJ2-1, the V gene TRBV4-1; TRBD1 agrees at 8 bases. This CDR3 contains 17 residues. The germline CDR1 and CDR2 sequences are MGHRA and YSYEKL. V dropped 5 bases and J dropped 6; count of bases not matched to a gene: 15. CDR3 bases: TGCGCCAGCAGCTCTCACTTACGGCAGGGGGCGGTCAATGAGCAGTTCTTC. Encoded protein: CASSSHLRQGAVNEQFF.

This clone was seen more than once but under ten times. The chain recombines TRBV30 with TRBJ1-2, with D possibly TRBD1 on 5 matching bases. The CDR3 length is 16 residues. CDR1 and CDR2 from the germline V gene are GTSNPN and SVGIG (reference sequence). V was cut by 4 bases and J by 4 bases, with 22 bases left in between. CDR3: CAWTSFARVLGYGYTF. Written as DNA, the CDR3 is TGTGCCTGGACCTCCTTCGCCAGGGTTTTAGGCTATGGCTACACCTTC.

This clone turned up a few times. The junction departs from germline at one end; a sequencing error may be responsible. DNA for the CDR3: TGCGCCAGCAGCGCCAGTGGCGGTAGGAATCAGCCCCAGAATTTT. The encoded protein is CASSASGGRNQPQNF. The chain couples TRBV5-1 to TRBJ1-5; no firm D call. CDR3 length: 15 amino acids. From germline, CDR1 is SGHRS and CDR2 YFSETQ.

The rearrangement joins TRBV29-1 to TRBJ1-2; 9 bases are shared with TRBD1. The CDR3 totals 13 residues. In germline, CDR1 is SQVTM, CDR2 ANQGSEA. Trimming at V came to 4 bases and at J to 6 bases, leaving 6 bases not matched to a gene. The DNA of the CDR3 is TGCAGCGTTGGTAGAACAGGGGGCGATGGCTACACCTTC. It translates to CSVGRTGGDGYTF.

V is TRBV27 and J is TRBJ1-1; 8 bases are shared with TRBD1. Trimming at V came to 4 bases and at J to 11 bases, leaving 12 bases not matched to a gene. The germline V gene has CDR1 MNHEY and CDR2 SMNVEV (reference sequence). The CDR3 contains 14 residues. The CDR3 DNA follows: TGTGCCAGCAGTTCGGACAGGGCGGACCGTGGGGCTTTCTTT. Protein: CASSSDRADRGAFF.

The J gene is TRBJ2-1, the V gene TRBV5-1, with 13 bases that match TRBD2. The J segment lost 0 bases and the V segment lost 4 bases, leaving 7 bases of the junction unmatched. The CDR3 loop spans 18 amino acids. The germline V gene encodes CDR1 SGHRS and CDR2 YFSETQ. This CDR3 reads CASSLGLAGAFSYNEQFF. The CDR3 coding sequence is TGCGCCAGCAGCCTCGGACTAGCGGGGGCCTTCTCCTACAATGAGCAGTTCTTC.

This clone was detected once. CDR3 DNA sequence: TGTGCCAGCAGTCCTACCGGGACAGGGACACCCGGAGGCTACACCTTC. Its translation: CASSPTGTGTPGGYTF. The genes are TRBV7-9 and TRBJ1-2, with TRBD1 matching 9 bases. Germline V gene data show CDR1 as SEHNR and CDR2 as FQNEAQ (reference sequence). CDR3 length: 16 amino acids. Trimming cost V 6 bases and J 8 bases; bases outside gene matches: 16.

This sequence joins TRBV5-1 and TRBJ2-1, with TRBD1 as a possible D gene (6 bases). This CDR3 has 15 amino acids. V shed 7 bases and J shed 8 bases, with 22 bases lying between them. CDR1 is SGHRS, CDR2 YFSETQ, per germline. As DNA, the CDR3 is TGCGCCAGCTCGTCCGGGACACGAACGTTCGATGAGCAGTTCTTC. Protein sequence: CASSSGTRTFDEQFF.